This T cell receptor (beta chain) was documented in a study of T cell changes during pregnancy in multiple sclerosis. Per the germline V gene, CDR1 is SGHKS and CDR2 is YYEKEE (reference sequence). The V end lost 4 bases, the J end lost 0 bases, and 20 bases lay between the germline ends. CDR3 length equals 17 residues. Assay used: immunoSEQ multiplex PCR; TCRdb lists only in-frame clones, some missing. This table has fewer than 75,000 clones, approximately 91% appearing once. Material: peripheral blood, obtained in the first trimester of pregnancy. The chain has TRBV5-5 and TRBJ2-7, with D possibly being TRBD2 (8 bases). The source of this sequence is a female donor with multiple sclerosis, enrolled in a pregnancy study. CDR3 DNA: TGTGCCAGCAGCACTTGGGACAGCGCGGGGGGCTCCTACGAGCAGTACTTC. Translated: CASSTWDSAGGSYEQYF.